This T cell receptor (beta chain) was identified during a study of OX40 agonist ivuxolimab in advanced cancers. Some background on the complete study: Ivuxolimab, which targeted the costimulatory receptor OX40 (CD134), was an agonistic, fully human IgG2 monoclonal antibody. The paper reports the monotherapy dose-escalation portion (N of about 52 patients) of the phase I ivuxolimab trial. Prior anti-PD-1, anti-PD-L1 or anti-CTLA-4 therapy was permitted, and checkpoint inhibitors had been received by under 50% of dose-escalation patients. A male proportion of nearly 85% and a mean age of approximately 61 years, ranging from about 23 to 90, were recorded for the dose-escalation cohort. Intravenous ivuxolimab was administered to patients every 2 weeks at six dose levels: 0.01, 0.1, 0.3, 1.5, 3 and 10 mg/kg. Of the roughly 51 dose-escalation patients, hepatocellular carcinoma was present in around 19, melanoma in around 15, renal cell carcinoma in 9 and head and neck cancer in 9. Three dose-escalation patients achieved partial responses, one with hepatocellular carcinoma and two with cutaneous melanoma. The point of sequencing TCRbeta in the periphery was to test whether ivuxolimab changed TCR sequence diversity and drove clonal T-cell expansion. On the study overall, not on this receptor specifically: Low levels of normalized T-cell clonal expansion were also seen in some nonresponding patients. On average, CD8+ T cells showed more expanded clones than CD4+ T cells after ivuxolimab. In the 0.1-3.0 mg/kg groups, partial responders had among the lowest normalized peripheral clonal expansion, particularly in CD8+ T cells. Which antigens the clonally expanded peripheral T cells were specific for was not determined. At doses of 0.1 to 3.0 mg/kg, clonal expansion of both CD4+ and CD8+ T cells in blood was seen between baseline and week 6.

This clone was seen only a few times. Its recognized antigen is unknown. Base quality data are lacking; no much larger clone is found one base away. The CDR3, cysteine through phenylalanine, is 14 amino acids long. Only CDR3 DNA remains: 42 bases, in frame from the first base. V loses 7 bases at its end and J loses 6 bases; junction bases beyond the gene matches: 7. In the germline V gene (reference sequence), CDR1 corresponds to LNHDA and CDR2 to SQIVND. For sequencing of the TCRbeta CDR3 region, genomic DNA was extracted from the sorted cells. The immunoSEQ Assay was used for sequencing of TCRbeta CDR3 regions. The immuneACCESS repertoire file appears here via TCRdb, limited to in-frame rearrangements. These files lack a portion of the clones; in checked studies, under half of the deficit traces to unresolved V genes, and the cause of the others is not known. Counted in this sample were tens of thousands of clones; roughly 73% of them appeared once. The ten largest clones add up to approximately 2.3% of the sample.

Patients with a history of autoimmune disease or receiving systemic immunosuppression were excluded from the trial. Peripheral blood for TCR sequencing was collected from all dose cohorts at baseline, on cycle 4 day 1, and on cycle 7 day 1. Samples were obtained from an open-label, multicenter, first-in-human phase I dose-escalation trial of ivuxolimab. Adults with locally advanced or metastatic melanoma, renal cell, hepatocellular, or head and neck squamous cell carcinoma were enrolled in the trial. Before TCR sequencing, CD4+ and CD8+ T cells were separately sorted from peripheral blood. Rearrangement joined TRBV19 to TRBJ1-5, with 9 middle bases fitting TRBD1. The source is an adult with an advanced solid tumor such as melanoma, head and neck, liver or kidney cancer. The sample here was CD4+ or CD8+ T cells sorted from blood, taken in a trial of the OX40 agonist ivuxolimab. The CDR3 amino acid sequence is: CASNGQGLGQPQHF. The sequenced DNA: TGTGCCAGTAATGGACAGGGGTTGGGTCAGCCCCAGCATTTT.